This T cell receptor beta chain was documented in a study of T cells in Graves' hyperthyroidism and ophthalmopathy. A few counts support this clonotype. Its specificity is unknown. TCR beta CDR3 region amplification was performed from RNA transcripts. The TCR CDR3 first-round RT-PCR relied on the HTBI primer set. A single record per CDR3 protein comes from TCRdb applying MiXCR to the multiplex PCR reads. The sample includes roughly 400,000 distinct CDR3 sequences, 11% to 15% of them seen just once. Study results and caveats: Median prediction lead before ophthalmopathy onset was 6.5 months with the model.

The sequenced material came from blood. The sequence was collected from a middle-aged man with Graves' ophthalmopathy.

The CDR3 DNA reads as TGTGCGGGACAGAAGAATCAGCCCCAGCATTTT. Its translation is CAGQKNQPQHF. The chain combines TRBV9 with TRBJ1-5; 7 nucleotides align to TRBD1. CDR3 length: 11 residues. CDR1 and CDR2 (germline): SGDLS, YYNGEE.